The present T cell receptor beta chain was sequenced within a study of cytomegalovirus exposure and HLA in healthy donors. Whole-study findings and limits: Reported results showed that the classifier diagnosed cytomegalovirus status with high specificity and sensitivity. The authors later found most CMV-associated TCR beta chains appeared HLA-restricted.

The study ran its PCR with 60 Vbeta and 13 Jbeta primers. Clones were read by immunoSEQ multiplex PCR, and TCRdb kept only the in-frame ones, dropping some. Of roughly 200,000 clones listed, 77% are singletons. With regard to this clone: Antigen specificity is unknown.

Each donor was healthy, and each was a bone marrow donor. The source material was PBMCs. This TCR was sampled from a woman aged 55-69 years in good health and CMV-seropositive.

CDR3 sequence reads: CASSLLAGKDTQYF. For the CDR3, the DNA is TGTGCCAGCAGCTTGCTAGCGGGGAAAGATACGCAGTATTTT. The rearrangement uses TRBV7-6 and TRBJ2-3; 9 bases align to TRBD2. The CDR3 is made up of 14 amino acids. V lost 3 bases and J lost 5; bases outside the gene matches: 3. Germline V CDR1 and CDR2: SGHVS, FNYEAQ.